A selection of T cell receptor beta chains follows, all from one sample in a study of blood T cell repertoires in COVID-19. Repertoires were generated with immunoSEQ multiplex PCR, while TCRdb's copy carries only in-frame clones and drops some. The sample gives approximately 180,000 clones, about four fifths of which show up once; around 12% is in the top ten. Sequenced input: peripheral blood. The source is a woman aged 80 or older with COVID-19, enrolled during active disease. Each CDR3 is given with its conserved first and last residue. Size is omitted from some rows. Given values are once, few, many or a class for expanded clones.

j_gene	abundance	v_gene	CDR3aa
TRBJ1-6	once	TRBV27	CASSDRDRSYNSPLHF
TRBJ1-4	-	TRBV19	CASRIGQSNEKLFF
TRBJ2-3	-	TRBV18	CASSPQGDTQYF
TRBJ1-5	-	TRBV4-3	CASSQTTGGGQPQHF
TRBJ1-1	-	TRBV7-2	CASSPHAVNTEAFF
TRBJ2-3	-	TRBV19	CASSMVSGRDTQYF
TRBJ2-7	-	TRBV5-1	CASSLPQSYEQYF
TRBJ1-2	-	TRBV5-1	CASSLLPGQGNHGYTF
TRBJ2-1	-	TRBV12-5	CASGGLAETNEQFF
TRBJ1-3	once	TRBV30	CAWGTVVSGNTIYF
TRBJ1-3	-	TRBV6-5	CASSYRQGGTGNTIYF
TRBJ1-2	few	TRBV29-1	CSVEGGEGGYGYTF
TRBJ1-6	once	TRBV7-9	CASSLEAGANSPLHF
TRBJ2-5	-	TRBV5-1	CASSLIPGGQETQYF
TRBJ2-1	-	TRBV5-1	CASSLGPSGGAAYNEQFF
TRBJ1-5	-	TRBV6-2/TRBV6-3	CASSYSRTGEFGNQPQHF
TRBJ2-2	-	TRBV29-1	CSGSGGGTGELFF
TRBJ2-7	-	TRBV27	CASSRRLAGGPVEAYEQYF
TRBJ1-4	-	TRBV6-6	CASSPPGGLEKKLFF
TRBJ2-7	-	TRBV6-5	CASRTSGRHEQYF
TRBJ1-6	-	TRBV3-1/TRBV3-2	CASSQGQNNSPLHF
TRBJ1-1	-	TRBV7-9	CASRSTGRNTEAFF
TRBJ1-2	once	TRBV6-1	CASSEVVRGYGYTF
TRBJ2-7	once	TRBV19	CASSARGTYEQYF
TRBJ2-7	-	TRBV4-2	CASSQALTSDNSYEQYF
TRBJ2-3	-	TRBV4-3	CASSRGSESHRRYF
TRBJ2-5	-	TRBV12-3/TRBV12-4	CASRQGEETQYF
TRBJ1-5	once	TRBV5-1	CASSLDGSNQPQHF
TRBJ1-3	-	TRBV9	CASSPRHTSGNTIYF
TRBJ1-2	once	TRBV12-5	CASGSRSGTSDGYTF
TRBJ2-7	once	TRBV6-5	CASSYSFVDRVYEQYF
TRBJ1-2	-	TRBV14	CASSGPDYGYTF